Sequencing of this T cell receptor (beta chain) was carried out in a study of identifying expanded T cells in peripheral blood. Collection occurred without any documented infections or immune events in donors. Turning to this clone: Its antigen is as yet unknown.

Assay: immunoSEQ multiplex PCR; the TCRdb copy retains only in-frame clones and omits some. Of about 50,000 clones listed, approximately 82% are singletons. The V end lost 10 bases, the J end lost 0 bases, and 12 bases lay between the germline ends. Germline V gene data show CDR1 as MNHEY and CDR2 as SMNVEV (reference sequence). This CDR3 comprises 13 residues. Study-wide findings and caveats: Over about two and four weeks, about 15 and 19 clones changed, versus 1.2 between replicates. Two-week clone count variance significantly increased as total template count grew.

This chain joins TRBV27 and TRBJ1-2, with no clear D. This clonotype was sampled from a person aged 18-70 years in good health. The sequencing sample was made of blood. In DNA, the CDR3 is TGTGCCACCGGATCCGATACTAACTATGGCTACACCTTC. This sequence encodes CATGSDTNYGYTF.